The clone carrying this T cell receptor (beta chain) was counted only a few times. The CDR3 covers 14 residues. The V segment lost 7 bases and the J segment 1 base; nucleotides outside the gene matches: 7. Germline V gene lookup returns CDR1 SGHRS and CDR2 YFSETQ. This entry belongs to a study of blood T cell repertoires in COVID-19. Study-wide background: Acute-phase and convalescent COVID-19 samples originated in the United States, Italy and Spain.

Authors' processing steps: Reference gene primer amplification in the assay estimated nucleated cell counts. Libraries were prepared by immunoSEQ multiplex PCR; TCRdb keeps only in-frame clonotypes and omits some of them. V, J and clone size were drawn from that table, and D and trimming were deduced from the DNA. The repertoire holds more than 110,000 clones, with approximately 85% as singletons. This TCR derives from a man aged 50 to 59 with acute or convalescent COVID-19. This sequence joins TRBV5-1 and TRBJ2-5; 7 nucleotides agree with TRBD2. The sample was peripheral blood. CDR3 residues: CASGEGSGQETQYF. CDR3 bases: TGCGCCAGCGGGGAGGGTAGCGGCCAAGAGACCCAGTACTTC.